This passage covers 31 T cell receptor beta chains from one sample sequenced in a study of T cell repertoires in cytomegalovirus infection. TCRdb recomputed calls from the reads with MiXCR, one row per CDR3 protein. The data contain 500,000 to 600,000 distinct CDR3 sequences, 15% to 20% of them singletons. The sample taken for sequencing was CD8+ T cells from PBMCs. Receptors were obtained from a human donor in good health (CMV status not recorded). Some clones in this sample may be carry-over from other donors' samples.

A note on this clonotype: This may arise from a read error, as a much more abundant clone is one base away. The chain carries TRBV27 and TRBJ2-7; D assignment may be TRBD1 or TRBD2 (5 bases each). This CDR3 is 17 amino acids long. V was cut by 1 base and J by 0 bases, with 16 bases left in between. In germline, CDR1 is MNHEY, CDR2 SMNVEV (reference sequence). CDR3 bases: TGTGCCAGCAGTTTATTGGGTGGGACGGTAAGCTCCTACGAGCAGTACTTC. Translated: CASSLLGGTVSSYEQYF.

The sample holds many counts of this clonotype. The chain has TRBV7-8 and TRBJ1-2; TRBD1 matches 11 bases. This CDR3 is built from 16 residues. With V trimmed by 3 bases and J by 7 bases, 10 bases remained unmatched. CDR1 is SGHVS and CDR2 is FQNEAQ in the germline V gene. The CDR3 loop is CASSFRAGTGGSGYTF. The DNA of the CDR3 is TGTGCCAGCAGCTTCCGCGCCGGGACAGGGGGTAGTGGCTACACCTTC.

The sample holds many counts of this clonotype. This CDR3 reads CASSTGNEQYF. Here the CDR3 DNA reads TGTGCCAGCAGCACAGGGAACGAGCAGTACTTC. The V and J genes are TRBV7-8 and TRBJ2-7, with TRBD1 as a possible D gene (6 bases). The germline V gene has CDR1 SGHVS and CDR2 FQNEAQ. The CDR3 contains 11 residues. The V end was cut by 5 bases, the J end by 5 bases, with 7 bases between. Filled out from reference TRBV7-8 and TRBJ2-7, the complete variable domain reads GAGVSQSPRYKVAKRGQDVALRCDPISGHVSLFWYQQALGQGPEFLTYFQNEAQLDKSGLPSDRFFAERPEGSVSTLKIQRTQQEDSAVYLCASSTGNEQYFGPGTRLTVT.

The V call is TRBV9, the J call TRBJ2-1, with 9 bases lining up with TRBD2. The CDR3 runs to 15 residues. Trimming cost V 3 bases and J 7 bases; bases outside gene matches: 8. Germline CDR1 is SGDLS and CDR2 is YYNGEE. The CDR3 nucleotides are TGTGCCAGCAGCGCCTCCGGGACTAGCCGAAATGAGCAGTTCTTC. Amino acids: CASSASGTSRNEQFF. Together with reference TRBV9 and TRBJ2-1, the CDR3 gives the full variable domain: DSGVTQTPKHLITATGQRVTLRCSPRSGDLSVYWYQQSLDQGLQFLIQYYNGEERAKGNILERFSAQQFPDLHSELNLSSLELGDSALYFCASSASGTSRNEQFFGPGTRLTVL.

Ten or more counts support this clonotype. The rearrangement uses TRBV12-3 or TRBV12-4 and TRBJ2-4; 7 bases line up with TRBD1. Trimming cost V 4 bases and J 6 bases; bases outside gene matches: 9. The CDR3 has 15 residues. CDR3 bases: TGTGCCAGCAGTTCTACCGACAGGGTGCGAAACATTCAGTACTTC. Translation gives CASSSTDRVRNIQYF.

This clonotype was observed many times. The rearrangement joins TRBV7-9 to TRBJ2-1; D might be TRBD2 (6 bases). The CDR3 totals 13 residues. Trimming removed 5 bases from V and 9 bases from J, with 14 bases in between. Looked up from germline, CDR1 is SEHNR and CDR2 is FQNEAQ (reference sequence). In nucleotides, the CDR3 is TGTGCCAGCAGCCCCCCAGGGAGGTCTGAGCAGTTCTTC. Translating gives CASSPPGRSEQFF.

This clonotype was counted between two and nine times. The V and J genes are TRBV20-1 and TRBJ2-2; 7 bases are a match to TRBD1. The CDR3 contains 15 residues. Germline V CDR1 and CDR2: DFQATT, SNEGSKA (reference sequence). The junction had 10 bases not matched to a gene; V was cut back by 3 bases and J by 6 bases. For the CDR3, the DNA is TGCAGTGCTAGCGGGACAGAGGCTCGGCCCGGGGAGCTGTTTTTT. This translates into CSASGTEARPGELFF.

This clonotype came up a few times. V and J are TRBV30 and TRBJ1-1, with TRBD1 matching 7 bases. Trimming took 0 bases from V and 4 from J; bases not matched to a gene: 2. Germline loops: CDR1 GTSNPN, CDR2 SVGIG (reference sequence). The CDR3 is made up of 13 amino acids. In DNA form, the CDR3 reads TGTGCCTGGAGTGTGTCAGGGGGCACTGAAGCTTTCTTT. Residues: CAWSVSGGTEAFF.

This clonotype was seen ten or more times. This sequence joins TRBV7-2 and TRBJ1-3, with D uncertain. The CDR3 covers 16 residues. V was clipped by 1 base and J by 0 bases, with 10 bases between them. Germline V gene data show CDR1 as SGHTA and CDR2 as FQGNSA. The DNA for the CDR3 is TGTGCCAGCAGCTTAGGTCCCGAGTACTCTGGAAACACCATATATTTT. Its translation: CASSLGPEYSGNTIYF.

A few counts support this clonotype. V and J are TRBV5-1 and TRBJ1-6; no reliable D call. The CDR3 consists of 16 residues. CDR1 is SGHRS and CDR2 is YFSETQ in the germline V gene. The V gene lost 0 bases and the J gene lost 0 bases, with 7 bases spanning the gap. The CDR3 region is CASSLDESSYNSPLHF. The CDR3 DNA reads as TGCGCCAGCAGCTTGGACGAGAGCTCCTATAATTCACCCCTCCACTTT.

Many counts were recorded for this clonotype. The chain has TRBV7-8 and TRBJ1-4; TRBD1 is a possible D gene (5 bases). The CDR3 is 15 amino acids. Germline CDR1 and CDR2: SGHVS and FQNEAQ. Trimming took 2 bases from V and 7 from J, leaving 14 bases between them. The CDR3 loop is CASSLQARAAEKLFF. CDR3 in DNA: TGTGCCAGCAGCTTACAGGCCAGGGCCGCTGAAAAACTGTTTTTT.

The rearrangement joins TRBV19 to TRBJ1-1; 7 bases match TRBD1. Looked up from germline, CDR1 is LNHDA and CDR2 is SQIVND (reference sequence). Germline trimming cut 3 bases from V and 7 bases from J; bases unmatched to any gene: 5. The CDR3 is 13 residues long. The CDR3 reads CASSINRGSEAFF. CDR3 nucleotides: TGTGCCAGTAGTATTAACAGGGGTAGTGAAGCTTTCTTT.

In its sample, this clonotype was seen many times. The J gene is TRBJ1-1, the V gene TRBV6-5; D unresolved. The CDR3 contains 14 residues. Germline CDR1 MNHEY, CDR2 SVGAGI. V was pared by 0 bases and J by 1 base, with 6 bases between. CDR3 sequence reads: CASSYSWGNTEAFF. CDR3 coding DNA: TGTGCCAGCAGTTACTCGTGGGGGAACACTGAAGCTTTCTTT.

This clonotype was found many times. The rearrangement joins TRBV7-9 to TRBJ2-3; D gene unclear. This CDR3 has 14 residues. V gave up 2 bases and J gave up 0 bases, with 6 bases separating them. The germline V gene has CDR1 SEHNR and CDR2 FQNEAQ (reference sequence). CDR3 bases: TGTGCCAGCAGCTTACACTCTAGCACAGATACGCAGTATTTT. The encoded protein is CASSLHSSTDTQYF.

This clonotype was recorded at least ten times. The chain links TRBV10-3 to TRBJ2-5; D ambiguous. V gave up 0 bases and J gave up 4 bases, with 15 bases separating them. This CDR3 is built from 16 residues. Germline CDR1 and CDR2: ENHRY and SYGVKD. CDR3 bases: TGTGCCATCAGTGAGTCAGCTGCCGGACGAGGAGAGACCCAGTACTTC. Its translation: CAISESAAGRGETQYF.

This clonotype was counted a few times. V gene TRBV10-2 combines with J gene TRBJ1-5; D remains ambiguous. The V end was cut by 6 bases, the J end by 0 bases, with 6 bases between. CDR1 and CDR2 from the germline V gene are WSHSY and SAAADI. There are 13 residues in the CDR3. CDR3 bases: TGCGCCAGCAGACAGTTTAGCAATCAGCCCCAGCATTTT. Translation: CASRQFSNQPQHF.

Of note for this clonotype: This may stem from a read error, because a much larger clone lies one nucleotide away. The gene calls are TRBV27 and TRBJ1-1, with 9 bases fitting TRBD1. The V gene end was trimmed by 9 bases and the J gene end by 1 base; junction bases not matched to a gene: 9. This CDR3 is built from 15 residues. Germline V lookup: CDR1 MNHEY, CDR2 SMNVEV (reference sequence). DNA of the CDR3: TGTGCCAGAAGTCTGGGACAGGGTTGGAACACTGAAGCTTTCTTT. Encoded protein: CARSLGQGWNTEAFF.

This clonotype was seen repeatedly, ten times or more. The chain recombines TRBV7-2 with TRBJ2-7; the D is unclear. The V gene's germline CDR1 is SGHTA and CDR2 FQGNSA. The CDR3 consists of 14 residues. V was clipped by 2 bases and J by 5 bases, with 13 bases between them. The CDR3 DNA sequence: TGTGCCAGCAGCTTATACGGCATCGGCGACGAGCAGTACTTC. Protein sequence: CASSLYGIGDEQYF.

V gene TRBV4-1 combines with J gene TRBJ1-3; TRBD1 aligns across 7 bases. The CDR3 has 15 amino acids. CDR1 is MGHRA and CDR2 is YSYEKL in the germline V gene. J gave up 0 bases and V 3 bases, and 2 bases lay outside the gene matches. The CDR3 reads CASSQNRGSGNTIYF. CDR3 coding DNA: TGCGCCAGCAGCCAGAACAGGGGCTCTGGAAACACCATATATTTT.

The rearrangement joins TRBV7-9 to TRBJ2-1; D is undetermined. V gave up 4 bases and J gave up 4 bases, with 11 bases separating them. CDR3 length: 14 residues. Germline V gene data show CDR1 as SEHNR and CDR2 as FQNEAQ (reference sequence). The CDR3 spells CASSSQVEYNEQFF. The CDR3 DNA is TGTGCCAGCAGCTCCCAGGTAGAGTACAATGAGCAGTTCTTC.

The sample holds many counts of this clonotype. The V and J genes are TRBV15 and TRBJ2-4; 10 bases line up with TRBD1. The CDR3 spans 15 residues. Germline trimming cut 5 bases from V and 7 bases from J; bases unmatched to any gene: 8. Germline-derived CDR1 and CDR2 are LNHNV and YYDKDF (reference sequence). The CDR3 sequence: CATSSRTGGVNIQYF. CDR3 nucleotides: TGTGCCACCAGCTCCCGGACAGGGGGGGTGAACATTCAGTACTTC.

This clonotype appeared many times. This chain uses TRBV6-1 with TRBJ2-7, with D perhaps being TRBD1 or TRBD2 (5 bases each). Germline V gene data show CDR1 as MNHNS and CDR2 as SASEGT. The CDR3 is 14 amino acids. Trimming stripped 3 bases from V and 5 bases from J, with 14 bases between. The CDR3 is CASSEDGGLDEQYF. CDR3 DNA sequence: TGTGCCAGCAGTGAGGATGGGGGTCTTGACGAGCAGTACTTC.

This clonotype was seen only a few times. The V gene is TRBV19, the J gene TRBJ2-1; 11 bases line up with TRBD1. The trim removed 1 base at V and 4 bases at J, leaving 6 bases unmatched. CDR1 is LNHDA and CDR2 is SQIVND in the germline V gene (reference sequence). The CDR3 covers 17 residues. The CDR3 region has the DNA TGTGCCAGTAGTATAGTTGGGGGACAGGGGGGGTACAATGAGCAGTTCTTC. Translation: CASSIVGGQGGYNEQFF.

This sequence joins TRBV6-5 and TRBJ2-5; tentatively, D is TRBD2 (6 bases). From germline, CDR1 is MNHEY and CDR2 SVGAGI. The V and J ends lost 0 bases and 5 bases respectively, with 13 bases between them. There are 15 residues in the CDR3. The CDR3 spells CASSYSLQEGETQYF. The CDR3 nucleotides read TGTGCCAGCAGTTACTCGTTACAGGAGGGTGAGACCCAGTACTTC.

V is TRBV12-3 or TRBV12-4 and J is TRBJ2-6; D is possibly TRBD1 or TRBD2 (5 bases each). Trimming shortened V by 6 bases and J by 9 bases, and 18 bases separated the two germline ends. CDR3 length: 15 amino acids. The CDR3 DNA reads as TGTGCCAGCAGCCGGGACGTGGCAATAGGCAACGTCCTGACTTTC. The encoded protein is CASSRDVAIGNVLTF.

This clonotype has ten or more counts. This chain connects TRBV7-3 to TRBJ2-3; D remains unclear. V was shortened by 6 bases and J by 5 bases, with 12 bases between the two germline ends. This CDR3 has 13 residues. Per germline, CDR1 SGHTA and CDR2 FQGTGA. The CDR3 protein is CASSPWSVDTQYF. DNA for the CDR3: TGTGCCAGCAGTCCCTGGTCGGTAGATACGCAGTATTTT.

This clonotype showed up many times. This chain uses TRBV28 with TRBJ2-7; D remains ambiguous. Germline V gene data show CDR1 as MDHEN and CDR2 as SYDVKM. Between the trimmed V and J ends, which lost 6 bases and 2 bases, there was a span of 5 bases. The CDR3 runs 11 residues. The CDR3 region has the DNA TGTGCCAGCAGGCGAGCCTACGAGCAGTACTTC. Its translation: CASRRAYEQYF.

The chain is built from TRBV27 and TRBJ2-7, with 10 bases that match TRBD1. V was pared by 0 bases and J by 2 bases, with 4 bases of the junction left unmatched. This CDR3 spans 16 amino acids. Germline V gives CDR1 MNHEY, CDR2 SMNVEV (reference sequence). The CDR3 sequence: CASSLSPGQGPYEQYF. CDR3 nucleotide sequence: TGTGCCAGCAGTTTATCGCCGGGACAGGGGCCCTACGAGCAGTACTTC.

Concerning this clonotype: The junction shows a germline mismatch at one end, possibly a read error. The gene calls are TRBV9 and TRBJ1-1; TRBD1 is a possible D gene (6 bases). The CDR3 is made up of 10 amino acids. Germline V gene lookup returns CDR1 SGDLS and CDR2 YYNGEE. CDR3 DNA: TGTGCCAGCAGCCCTCAAGCAGGGGACTTT. Amino acids: CASSPQAGDF. Full variable domain (missing parts from reference TRBV9 and TRBJ1-1): DSGVTQTPKHLITATGQRVTLRCSPRSGDLSVYWYQQSLDQGLQFLIQYYNGEERAKGNILERFSAQQFPDLHSELNLSSLELGDSALYFCASSPQAGDFGQGTRLTVV.

This clonotype was seen more than once but under ten times. The chain couples TRBV7-9 to TRBJ1-2; weak D call: TRBD1 (5 bases). Germline V lookup: CDR1 SEHNR, CDR2 FQNEAQ (reference sequence). The CDR3 is 17 amino acids. V was pared by 1 base and J by 6 bases, with 21 bases between. CDR3 amino acids: CASSLDSLGASSDGYTF. The CDR3 bases are TGTGCCAGCAGCTTAGACAGTCTCGGGGCGTCGAGCGATGGCTACACCTTC.

V gene TRBV5-6 combines with J gene TRBJ1-2; no clear D gene. The CDR3 has 12 residues. Germline V gene lookup returns CDR1 SGHDT and CDR2 YYEEEE. Trimming shortened V by 4 bases and J by 6 bases, and 10 bases separated the two germline ends. The CDR3, as DNA: TGTGCCAGCAGCCGATCTAGGGATGGCTACACCTTC. Residues: CASSRSRDGYTF.